The 2 T cell receptor beta chains below come from one sample, sequenced in a study of OX40 agonist ivuxolimab in advanced cancers. The assay was immunoSEQ multiplex PCR, and TCRdb's table has in-frame clones only and misses some. The table records about 53,000 clones, roughly three quarters of them present only once. This material consisted of CD4+ or CD8+ T cells sorted from blood, taken in a trial of the OX40 agonist ivuxolimab. The receptors were sampled from an adult with an advanced solid tumor such as melanoma, head and neck, liver or kidney cancer.

A note on this clone: One junction end does not reproduce the germline sequence, and a read error may be involved. This chain joins TRBV5-4 and TRBJ1-4, with 9 bases fitting TRBD1. CDR1 and CDR2 from the germline V gene are SGHNT and YYREEE (reference sequence). The CDR3 runs to 13 residues. CDR3 sequence reads: CASSQGDRGDRVF. CDR3 nucleotides: TGTGCCAGCAGCCAGGGGGATAGAGGGGACAGGGTTTTT.

This chain uses TRBV6-1 with TRBJ2-3; D call uncertain. The CDR3 consists of 14 residues. Germline V gives CDR1 MNHNS, CDR2 SASEGT. The V gene lost 5 bases and the J gene lost 1 base, with 10 bases spanning the gap. The CDR3 sequence: CASSIGRGTDTQYF. The CDR3 DNA is TGTGCCAGCAGTATAGGCCGCGGCACAGATACGCAGTATTTT.